This T cell receptor beta chain was obtained from a study of vaccination and CD4 T cells after COVID-19. This clonotype was detected only a few times. Its antigen is not identified. Germline values: CDR1 GTSNPN, CDR2 SVGIG (reference sequence). The CDR3 is 11 residues long. Described treatment: 10-day PBMC culture with coronavirus spike peptide pools or control peptides (ViraFEST assay). Nucleocapsid antibody results, negative before and after vaccination, showed that healthy vaccine recipients had not previously had SARS-CoV-2 infection. Culture conditions combined around 2 million PBMCs per well with around 9.2 IU/ml IL-2 and roughly 10 ug/ml peptide pools. Days 3 and 7 saw half the medium swapped for fresh IL-2 medium. Cultured CD4+ T cell DNA underwent sequencing with the Oncomine TCR Beta short-read assay. From cultured CD4+ T cells, genomic DNA was extracted. MiXCR was run by TCRdb on the PCR reads, yielding one entry per CDR3 protein. The sample lists around 16,000 distinct CDR3 sequences, approximately 35% occurring once.

V and J are TRBV30 and TRBJ1-1, with D uncertain. This sequence was found in a human donor who received a COVID-19 vaccine. The sample in question was CD4+ T cells from blood, cultured in vitro, obtained before SARS-CoV-2 vaccination. In nucleotides, the CDR3 is TGTGCAGCCAGCAAGAACACTGAAGCTTTCTTT. This codes for CAASKNTEAFF.